The clone carrying this T cell receptor (beta chain) was detected only once. The sample belongs to a study of blood T cell repertoires in COVID-19. Study context: COVID-19 samples collected from the United States, Italy and Spain covered acute and convalescent phases. PBMCs, B-cell-depleted T cells, or T cells provided the cDNA or gDNA that made up the material.

In the study's own analysis: Cell counts per sample came from amplifying reference gene primers. Assay used: immunoSEQ multiplex PCR; TCRdb lists only in-frame clones, some missing. The DNA was the basis for D and trimming; V, J and clone size are from that table. This table holds under 450,000 clones, about 88% found once. Germline assignment: CDR1 LNHNV and CDR2 YYDKDF (reference sequence). CDR3 length: 16 residues. V gave up 0 bases and J gave up 1 base, with 10 bases separating them. Seattle patient enrollment occurred during active infection, with longitudinal follow-up thereafter. The chain has TRBV15 and TRBJ1-5; D possibly corresponds to TRBD1 (5 bases). The source of this sequence is a woman in her forties with COVID-19, enrolled during active disease. Material: peripheral blood. As DNA, the CDR3 is TGTGCCACCAGCAGAGACAGGGCGGGGAGCAATCAGCCCCAGCATTTT. Encoded protein: CATSRDRAGSNQPQHF.